This is a list of T cell receptor beta chains from one sample in a study of blood T cell repertoires in COVID-19. Libraries were prepared by immunoSEQ multiplex PCR; TCRdb keeps only in-frame clonotypes and omits some of them. The sample holds 200,000 to 250,000 clones, more than 75% seen once. The sample comprised peripheral blood. The receptors derive from a human donor in a cohort sampled during active COVID-19. Both conserved end residues are part of each CDR3. The D gene is left open where the match is weak. Size is stated for part of the rows, as once, few or many counts, or as a class when the clone is expanded.

v_gene: TRBV2
abundance: -
d_gene: -
j_gene: TRBJ1-5
CDR3aa: CASSLNQPQHF
CDR3nt: TGTGCCAGCAGTCTAAATCAGCCCCAGCATTTT

v_gene: TRBV2
abundance: -
d_gene: -
j_gene: TRBJ2-7
CDR3aa: CASSGPGHEQYF
CDR3nt: TGTGCCAGCAGTGGTCCAGGGCACGAGCAGTACTTC

v_gene: TRBV20-1
abundance: -
d_gene: -
j_gene: TRBJ2-1
CDR3aa: CSASSRGDEQFF
CDR3nt: TGCAGTGCTAGTTCCAGGGGGGATGAGCAGTTCTTC

v_gene: TRBV3-1/TRBV3-2
abundance: -
d_gene: TRBD1
j_gene: TRBJ2-5
CDR3aa: CASSHLYQGARETQYF
CDR3nt: TGTGCCAGCAGCCATCTATATCAGGGGGCTCGGGAGACCCAGTACTTC

v_gene: TRBV18
abundance: -
d_gene: -
j_gene: TRBJ2-7
CDR3aa: CASSLESSYEQYF
CDR3nt: TGTGCCAGCTCACTAGAGAGCTCCTACGAGCAGTACTTC

v_gene: TRBV6-5
abundance: -
d_gene: TRBD1
j_gene: TRBJ2-6
CDR3aa: CASSPTGAGANVLTF
CDR3nt: TGTGCCAGCAGTCCCACAGGGGCCGGGGCCAACGTCCTGACTTTC

v_gene: TRBV6-4
abundance: -
d_gene: TRBD1
j_gene: TRBJ2-2
CDR3aa: CASSYGTANTGELFF
CDR3nt: TGTGCCAGCAGTTACGGGACAGCTAACACCGGGGAGCTGTTTTTT

v_gene: TRBV5-5
abundance: -
d_gene: -
j_gene: TRBJ1-2
CDR3aa: CASSLSTNYGYTF
CDR3nt: TGTGCCAGCAGCTTGTCAACTAACTATGGCTACACCTTC

v_gene: TRBV5-1
abundance: -
d_gene: TRBD1
j_gene: TRBJ2-5
CDR3aa: CASSPGQGAAETQYF
CDR3nt: TGCGCCAGCAGCCCCGGACAGGGGGCGGCGGAGACCCAGTACTTC

v_gene: TRBV5-6
abundance: once
d_gene: TRBD1
j_gene: TRBJ1-6
CDR3aa: CASSSTGQGHNSPLHF
CDR3nt: TGTGCCAGCAGCTCAACGGGACAGGGACATAATTCACCCCTCCACTTT

v_gene: TRBV15
abundance: -
d_gene: -
j_gene: TRBJ2-7
CDR3aa: CATAGPRPGGVGTYEQYF
CDR3nt: TGTGCCACCGCGGGCCCCCGCCCGGGCGGGGTAGGGACCTACGAGCAGTACTTC

v_gene: TRBV16
abundance: few
d_gene: TRBD1
j_gene: TRBJ1-2
CDR3aa: CASSQSLGQTVYTF
CDR3nt: TGTGCCAGCAGCCAATCGTTGGGACAGACGGTATACACCTTC

v_gene: TRBV28
abundance: once
d_gene: TRBD1
j_gene: TRBJ2-2
CDR3aa: CASSVQGAYTGELFF
CDR3nt: TGTGCCAGCAGTGTCCAGGGGGCCTACACCGGGGAGCTGTTTTTT

v_gene: TRBV29-1
abundance: -
d_gene: -
j_gene: TRBJ2-7
CDR3aa: CSVERESSYEQYF
CDR3nt: TGCAGCGTTGAAAGGGAGAGCTCCTACGAGCAGTACTTC

v_gene: TRBV28
abundance: -
d_gene: TRBD1
j_gene: TRBJ1-2
CDR3aa: CASSLLRQGDGYTF
CDR3nt: TGTGCCAGCAGTTTATTGCGTCAGGGGGATGGCTACACCTTC

v_gene: TRBV5-1
abundance: once
d_gene: TRBD2
j_gene: TRBJ2-3
CDR3aa: CASSLRVAGGTDTQYF
CDR3nt: TGCGCCAGCAGCTTGAGGGTAGCGGGCGGCACAGATACGCAGTATTTT

v_gene: TRBV6-6
abundance: -
d_gene: TRBD1
j_gene: TRBJ2-2
CDR3aa: CATLWGTGGSGELFF
CDR3nt: TGTGCCACCCTTTGGGGGACAGGTGGGAGCGGGGAGCTGTTTTTT

v_gene: TRBV5-6
abundance: -
d_gene: TRBD2
j_gene: TRBJ2-1
CDR3aa: CASSFGTSNEQFF
CDR3nt: TGTGCCAGCAGCTTCGGGACTAGCAATGAGCAGTTCTTC

v_gene: TRBV27
abundance: few
d_gene: -
j_gene: TRBJ2-7
CDR3aa: CASSKLYEQYF
CDR3nt: TGTGCCAGCAGTAAACTCTACGAGCAGTACTTC

v_gene: TRBV28
abundance: -
d_gene: TRBD2
j_gene: TRBJ2-7
CDR3aa: CASTSGTVIRTSGYEQYF
CDR3nt: TGTGCCAGCACCTCCGGGACCGTTATTAGGACTAGCGGTTACGAGCAGTACTTC

v_gene: TRBV11-2
abundance: -
d_gene: -
j_gene: TRBJ2-1
CDR3aa: CASSSPPGGIRNEQFF
CDR3nt: TGTGCCAGCAGCTCCCCACCCGGGGGAATCCGCAATGAGCAGTTCTTC

v_gene: TRBV28
abundance: -
d_gene: TRBD1
j_gene: TRBJ1-4
CDR3aa: CASRRRDNRGEKLFF
CDR3nt: TGTGCCAGCAGGCGACGCGACAACAGGGGTGAAAAACTGTTTTTT

v_gene: TRBV6-5
abundance: -
d_gene: -
j_gene: TRBJ1-2
CDR3aa: CASSSTQVGGYTF
CDR3nt: TGTGCCAGCAGTTCTACACAGGTTGGCGGCTACACCTTC

v_gene: TRBV7-9
abundance: few
d_gene: -
j_gene: TRBJ1-1
CDR3aa: CASSTRRGGLNTEAFF
CDR3nt: TGTGCCAGCAGCACCCGGCGGGGGGGCCTGAACACTGAAGCTTTCTTT

v_gene: TRBV13
abundance: -
d_gene: TRBD1
j_gene: TRBJ2-3
CDR3aa: CASSPGGDTQYF
CDR3nt: TGTGCCAGCAGCCCAGGGGGAGATACGCAGTATTTT